This record looks at one TCR beta chain sequence and its context. Its cognate antigen is unknown. The PCR used 60 V beta and 13 J beta primers. The assay was immunoSEQ multiplex PCR, and TCRdb's table has in-frame clones only and misses some. The sample yields 25,000 to 35,000 clones, around nine tenths seen once. This record belongs to a study of glioma-infiltrating T cells after dendritic cell vaccination. The wider study: Dendritic cells derived from monocytes and pulsed with autologous tumor lysate formed the vaccine. The study, taken as a whole, reports: TCR clonality showed no direct relationship with survival. Only a small number of patients had complete blood and tumor samples.

V was clipped by 5 bases and J by 2 bases, with 11 bases between them. CDR1 and CDR2 (germline): MGHDK, SYGVNS. There are 14 residues in the CDR3. The source material was blood, sampled before dendritic cell vaccination. The chain employs TRBV25-1 and TRBJ2-3, with D tentatively TRBD1 (6 bases). The sequence derives from a human donor with glioblastoma. CDR3 residues: CASSKRGNTDTQYF. The CDR3 bases are TGTGCCAGCAGTAAGAGGGGGAACACAGATACGCAGTATTTT. Variable domain in full (rest from reference TRBV25-1 and TRBJ2-3): EADIYQTPRYLVIGTGKKITLECSQTMGHDKMYWYQQDPGMELHLIHYSYGVNSTEKGDLSSESTVSRIRTEHFPLTLESARPSHTSQYLCASSKRGNTDTQYFGPGTRLTVL.